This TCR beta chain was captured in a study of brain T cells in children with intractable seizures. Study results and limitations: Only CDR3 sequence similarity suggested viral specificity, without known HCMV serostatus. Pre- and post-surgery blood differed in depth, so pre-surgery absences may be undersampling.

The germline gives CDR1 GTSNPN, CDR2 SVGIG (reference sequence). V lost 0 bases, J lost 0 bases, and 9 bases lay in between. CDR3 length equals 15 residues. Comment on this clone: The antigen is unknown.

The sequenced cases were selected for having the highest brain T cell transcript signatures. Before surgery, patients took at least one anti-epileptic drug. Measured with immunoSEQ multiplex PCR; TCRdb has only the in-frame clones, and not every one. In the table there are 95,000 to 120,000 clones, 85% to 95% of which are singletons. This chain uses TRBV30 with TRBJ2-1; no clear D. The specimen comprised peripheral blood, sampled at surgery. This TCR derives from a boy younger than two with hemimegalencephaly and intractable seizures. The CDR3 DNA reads TGTGCCTGGAGTGTCCTCCTAGGCTCCTACAATGAGCAGTTCTTC. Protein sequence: CAWSVLLGSYNEQFF.